Listed below are T cell receptor beta chains from one sample, sequenced in a study of shared clonotypes between healthy human individuals. Produced via immunoSEQ multiplex PCR; TCRdb's table is partial and in-frame only. The table lists around 2.1 million clones, 90% to 97% of them singletons, with roughly 0.13% in the top ten. The sequencing input was naive CD4+ T cells sorted from blood. Receptors were obtained from a man between 18 and 29 years old in good health. Each CDR3 is given with its conserved first and last residue. Fields, in order: D gene, J gene, V gene, clone size, CDR3 protein, CDR3 DNA. A D gene is named only where the DNA matches it firmly. Part of the rows lack a size; the others show once, few, many or a class for expanded clones.

D: -; J: TRBJ2-6; V: TRBV6-5; size: -; CDR3: CASSSRYSGANVLTF; DNA: TGTGCCAGCAGCTCCCGCTATTCTGGGGCCAACGTCCTGACTTTC
D: -; J: TRBJ2-5; V: TRBV7-2; size: -; CDR3: CASSLIRGTQETQYF; DNA: TGTGCCAGCAGCTTAATCAGGGGTACCCAAGAGACCCAGTACTTC
D: TRBD1; J: TRBJ2-6; V: TRBV27; size: -; CDR3: CASSLPGGSHSGANVLTF; DNA: TGTGCCAGCAGTCTTCCAGGGGGCAGTCATTCTGGGGCCAACGTCCTGACTTTC
D: -; J: TRBJ1-1; V: TRBV9; size: -; CDR3: CASSVGATATAFF; DNA: TGTGCCAGCAGCGTAGGGGCAACGGCCACGGCTTTCTTT
D: TRBD1; J: TRBJ1-2; V: TRBV6-1; size: -; CDR3: CASSPGQSYGYTF; DNA: TGTGCCAGCAGTCCGGGACAGTCGTATGGCTACACCTTC
D: -; J: TRBJ2-3; V: TRBV5-6; size: few; CDR3: CASSSPPIGTQYF; DNA: TGTGCCAGCAGCTCGCCTCCGATTGGTACGCAGTATTTT
D: TRBD2; J: TRBJ2-5; V: TRBV5-1; size: -; CDR3: CASSFTSGGQETQYF; DNA: TGCGCCAGCAGCTTTACTAGCGGGGGCCAAGAGACCCAGTACTTC
D: TRBD1; J: TRBJ1-6; V: TRBV19; size: -; CDR3: CASSSGGNNSPLHF; DNA: TGTGCCAGTAGTTCAGGGGGCAATAATTCACCCCTCCACTTT
D: TRBD1; J: TRBJ1-4; V: TRBV11-2; size: -; CDR3: CASSPVQGAGEKLFF; DNA: TGTGCCAGCAGCCCGGTCCAGGGGGCGGGTGAAAAACTGTTTTTT
D: -; J: TRBJ2-7; V: TRBV30; size: -; CDR3: CAWSAGPTYEQYF; DNA: TGTGCCTGGAGCGCCGGGCCTACCTACGAGCAGTACTTC
D: -; J: TRBJ1-1; V: TRBV5-1; size: -; CDR3: CASSLVSINTEAFF; DNA: TGCGCCAGCAGCTTGGTCAGCATCAACACTGAAGCTTTCTTT
D: -; J: TRBJ2-2; V: TRBV2; size: -; CDR3: CASSESPTGELFF; DNA: TGTGCCAGCAGTGAAAGCCCGACCGGGGAGCTGTTTTTT
D: -; J: TRBJ1-1; V: TRBV5-4; size: -; CDR3: CASNRGQSMNTEAFF; DNA: TGTGCCAGCAACCGAGGACAGAGCATGAACACTGAAGCTTTCTTT
D: -; J: TRBJ2-3; V: TRBV5-1; size: -; CDR3: CASSPGVSHTTDTQYF; DNA: TGCGCCAGCAGCCCCGGGGTCTCGCACACCACAGATACGCAGTATTTT
D: -; J: TRBJ2-3; V: TRBV9; size: -; CDR3: CASSPRGGGQGDTQYF; DNA: TGTGCCAGCAGCCCCCGGGGAGGGGGCCAGGGAGATACGCAGTATTTT
D: -; J: TRBJ1-3; V: TRBV9; size: -; CDR3: CASSVGGTGNTIYF; DNA: TGTGCCAGCAGCGTAGGGGGAACGGGAAACACCATATATTTT
D: TRBD2; J: TRBJ2-2; V: TRBV7-3; size: -; CDR3: CASSLKPPTSEGTGELFF; DNA: TGTGCCAGCAGCTTAAAGCCCCCTACTAGCGAAGGCACCGGGGAGCTGTTTTTT
D: -; J: TRBJ2-5; V: TRBV5-1; size: once; CDR3: CASSLERLRETQYF; DNA: TGCGCCAGCAGCTTGGAGCGGCTAAGGGAGACCCAGTACTTC
D: -; J: TRBJ2-3; V: TRBV7-2; size: -; CDR3: CASSSGLRVDTQYF; DNA: TGTGCCAGCAGCTCGGGTCTGAGGGTAGATACGCAGTATTTT
D: -; J: TRBJ2-1; V: TRBV27; size: -; CDR3: CASSRNRWSNEQFF; DNA: TGTGCCAGCAGTCGGAATCGGTGGTCGAATGAGCAGTTCTTC